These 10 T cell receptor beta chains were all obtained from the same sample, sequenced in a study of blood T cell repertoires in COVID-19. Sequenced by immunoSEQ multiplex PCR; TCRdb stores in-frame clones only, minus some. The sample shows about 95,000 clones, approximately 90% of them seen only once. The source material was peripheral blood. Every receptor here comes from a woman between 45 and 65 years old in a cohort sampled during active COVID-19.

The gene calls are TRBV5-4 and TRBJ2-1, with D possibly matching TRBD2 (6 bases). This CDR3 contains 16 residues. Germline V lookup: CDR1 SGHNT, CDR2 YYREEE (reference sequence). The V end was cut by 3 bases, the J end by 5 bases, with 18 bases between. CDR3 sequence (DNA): TGTGCCAGCAGCTCTCCGGGACTCAAATCCCACAATGAGCAGTTCTTC. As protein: CASSSPGLKSHNEQFF.

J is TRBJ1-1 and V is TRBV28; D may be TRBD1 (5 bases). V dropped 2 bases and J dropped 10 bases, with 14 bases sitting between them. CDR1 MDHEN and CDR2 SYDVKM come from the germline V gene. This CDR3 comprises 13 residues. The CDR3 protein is CASSLGLGAGAFF. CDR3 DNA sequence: TGTGCCAGCAGTTTAGGGCTTGGGGCCGGAGCTTTCTTT.

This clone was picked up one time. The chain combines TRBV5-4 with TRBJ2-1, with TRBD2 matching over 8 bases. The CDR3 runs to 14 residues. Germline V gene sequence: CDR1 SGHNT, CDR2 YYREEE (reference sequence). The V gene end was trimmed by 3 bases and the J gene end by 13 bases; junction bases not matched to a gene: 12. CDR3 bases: TGTGCCAGCAGCTGGCCGGGACTAGGAGTGCGACAGTTCTTC. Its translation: CASSWPGLGVRQFF.

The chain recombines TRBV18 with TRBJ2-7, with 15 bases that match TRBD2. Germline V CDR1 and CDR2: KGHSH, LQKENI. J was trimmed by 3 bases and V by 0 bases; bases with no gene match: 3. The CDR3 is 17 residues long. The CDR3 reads CASSPPGLAGGHYEQYF. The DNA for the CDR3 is TGTGCCAGCTCACCACCGGGACTAGCGGGAGGACACTACGAGCAGTACTTC.

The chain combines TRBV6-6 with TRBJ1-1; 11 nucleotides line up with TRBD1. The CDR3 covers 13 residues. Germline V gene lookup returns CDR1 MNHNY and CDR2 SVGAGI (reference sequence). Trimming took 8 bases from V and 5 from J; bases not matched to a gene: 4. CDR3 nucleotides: TGTGCCAGCCATCGGGACAGGGGGACTGAAGCTTTCTTT. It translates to CASHRDRGTEAFF.

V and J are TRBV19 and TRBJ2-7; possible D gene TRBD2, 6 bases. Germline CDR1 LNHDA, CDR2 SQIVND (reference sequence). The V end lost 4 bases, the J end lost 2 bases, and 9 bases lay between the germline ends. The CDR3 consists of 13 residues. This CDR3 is CASSRGGTYEQYF. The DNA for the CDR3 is TGTGCCAGTAGTAGGGGAGGTACCTACGAGCAGTACTTC.

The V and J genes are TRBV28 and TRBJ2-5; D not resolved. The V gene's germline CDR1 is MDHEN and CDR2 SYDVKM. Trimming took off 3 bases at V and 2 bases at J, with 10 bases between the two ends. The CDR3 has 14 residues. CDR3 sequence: CASSFRGIQETQYF. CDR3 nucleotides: TGTGCCAGCAGTTTTCGCGGTATACAAGAGACCCAGTACTTC.

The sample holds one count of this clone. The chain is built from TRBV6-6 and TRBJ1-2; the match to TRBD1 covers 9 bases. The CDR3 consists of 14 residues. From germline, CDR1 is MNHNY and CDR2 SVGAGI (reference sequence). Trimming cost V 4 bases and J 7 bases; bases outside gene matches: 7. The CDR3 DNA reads TGTGCCAGCAGTTCAGGGACAGGGCATCTTGGCTACACCTTC. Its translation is CASSSGTGHLGYTF.

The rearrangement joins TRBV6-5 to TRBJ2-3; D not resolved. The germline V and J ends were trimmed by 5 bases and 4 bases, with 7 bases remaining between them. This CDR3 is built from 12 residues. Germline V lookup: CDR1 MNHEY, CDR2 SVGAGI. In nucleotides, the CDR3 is TGTGCCAGCAGTCGGTTGGCAGATACGCAGTATTTT. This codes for CASSRLADTQYF.

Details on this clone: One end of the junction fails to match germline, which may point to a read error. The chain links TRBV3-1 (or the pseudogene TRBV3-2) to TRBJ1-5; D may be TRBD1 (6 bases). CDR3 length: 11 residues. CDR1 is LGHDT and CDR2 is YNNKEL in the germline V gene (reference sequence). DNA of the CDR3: TGTGCCAGCAGCCAAGGGACAGCGCTAACCTTT. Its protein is CASSQGTALTF.